The 18 T cell receptor beta chains reported below all come from one sample, sequenced in a study of cytomegalovirus exposure and HLA in healthy donors (dated by TCRdb to the late 2010s). Libraries were built with the immunoSEQ multiplex PCR assay. Sourced from immuneACCESS, this table was stored by TCRdb with only in-frame sequences that have V and J called. A share of the clones is absent; for the studies checked, an unresolved V gene accounts for under half, and the remainder has no known explanation. The sample yields about 160,000 clones; approximately 96% were counted once. The ten largest clones capture around 0.9% of the sample. Sequencing was performed on PBMCs. Source of these receptors: a woman aged 18-29 years in good health and CMV-seronegative.

V is TRBV4-2 and J is TRBJ1-4, with a weak D call TRBD1 (6 bases). The CDR3 has 18 amino acids. V was shortened by 0 bases and J by 7 bases, with 21 bases between the two germline ends. The germline V gene encodes CDR1 LGHNA and CDR2 YNFKEQ. This chain's CDR3 is CASSQEGGGGMGTEKLFF. The CDR3 bases are TGTGCCAGCAGCCAAGAAGGGGGTGGCGGTATGGGTACTGAAAAACTGTTTTTT.

The V and J genes are TRBV4-1 and TRBJ2-1, with D possibly matching TRBD2 (6 bases). Germline CDR1 is MGHRA and CDR2 is YSYEKL. The germline V and J ends were trimmed by 2 bases and 6 bases, with 23 bases remaining between them. The CDR3 sequence is 18 residues long. CDR3 DNA sequence: TGCGCCAGCAGCCAACCCAAGATTATAGGGACTCAGGCCAATGAGCAGTTCTTC. Translating gives CASSQPKIIGTQANEQFF.

The chain has TRBV18 and TRBJ1-1; 9 bases are a match to TRBD1. The junction had 8 bases not matched to a gene; V was cut back by 6 bases and J by 9 bases. This CDR3 is 13 amino acids long. The germline V gene encodes CDR1 KGHSH and CDR2 LQKENI. The CDR3: CASSPTNRGQAFF. For the CDR3, the DNA is TGTGCCAGCTCGCCGACTAACAGGGGGCAAGCTTTCTTT.

The genes are TRBV7-2 and TRBJ1-1; a weak D match, TRBD1 (6 bases). Germline V gene lookup returns CDR1 SGHTA and CDR2 FQGNSA. This CDR3 is built from 14 residues. V lost 4 bases and J lost 0, with 9 bases in between. DNA for the CDR3: TGTGCCAGCAGCTGGGGACAAATGAACACTGAAGCTTTCTTT. It encodes CASSWGQMNTEAFF.

The CDR3 nucleotides are TGCGCCAGCACCTCAATCCCCCCCTCAGAACAAGAGACCCAGTACTTC. It specifies CASTSIPPSEQETQYF. The rearrangement joins TRBV23-1 to TRBJ2-5; D gene ambiguous. TRBV23-1 is marked as an open reading frame, function uncertain. The CDR3 is 16 residues long. The germline V and J ends were trimmed by 7 bases and 2 bases, with 20 bases remaining between them.

The chain combines TRBV10-3 with TRBJ2-7; 7 nucleotides match TRBD2. This CDR3 has 12 residues. The V segment lost 5 bases and the J segment 5 bases; nucleotides outside the gene matches: 3. The V gene's germline CDR1 is ENHRY and CDR2 SYGVKD. Written as DNA, the CDR3 is TGTGCCATCAGTTGGGGGGGGGACGAGCAGTACTTC. This gives the protein CAISWGGDEQYF.

The chain combines TRBV21-1 with TRBJ1-6; the D call TRBD1 from the table was never checked on the DNA. TRBV21-1 is a pseudogene. This CDR3 region has 19 residues. As DNA, the CDR3 is TGTGCCAGCATAGGACAGGGCCCTACTTTGAGCTCCTATAATTCACCCCTCCACTTT. This encodes CASIGQGPTLSSYNSPLHF.

This chain uses TRBV5-4 with TRBJ2-3, with 7 bases matching TRBD2. Looked up from germline, CDR1 is SGHNT and CDR2 is YYREEE (reference sequence). After removal of 3 bases from V and 0 bases from J, the junction contained 13 bases not matched to a gene. The CDR3 loop spans 18 amino acids. In DNA, the CDR3 is TGTGCCAGCAGCTCCGAGGGGAGGGGACCGGGGAGCACAGATACGCAGTATTTT. Its translation is CASSSEGRGPGSTDTQYF.

The genes are TRBV2 and TRBJ2-7; a weak D match, TRBD2 (5 bases). This CDR3 spans 12 amino acids. Germline CDR1 SNHLY, CDR2 FYNNEI. Trimming left V 6 bases short and J 4 bases short, with 10 bases between. This CDR3 reads CASSPGYYEQYF. Written as DNA, the CDR3 is TGTGCCAGCAGCCCGGGATATTACGAGCAGTACTTC.

The V gene is TRBV6-4, the J gene TRBJ2-3, with D possibly being TRBD2 (6 bases). Germline V gives CDR1 MRHNA, CDR2 SNTAGT. Trimming cost V 6 bases and J 1 base, with 20 bases left between them. The CDR3 is 17 amino acids. DNA of the CDR3: TGTGCCAGCAGGACCTCCCGTCAGGGACTTTGCACAGATACGCAGTATTTT. Its translation: CASRTSRQGLCTDTQYF.

This chain links TRBV6-1 with TRBJ1-2, with D hard to call. V lost 3 bases and J lost 8, with 19 bases in between. CDR1 is MNHNS and CDR2 is SASEGT in the germline V gene. The CDR3 totals 15 residues. DNA for the CDR3: TGTGCCAGCAGTGAGTGGGCCTCAGGAAATTGGGGCTACACCTTC. It specifies CASSEWASGNWGYTF.

V is TRBV9 and J is TRBJ2-7; a possible D gene is TRBD1 (5 bases). V was pared by 0 bases and J by 4 bases, with 11 bases between. The CDR3 extends over 14 amino acids. Germline values: CDR1 SGDLS, CDR2 YYNGEE. The CDR3: CASSVGGVTYEQYF. DNA for the CDR3: TGTGCCAGCAGCGTAGGGGGCGTAACTTACGAGCAGTACTTC.

V usage is TRBV7-2 and J usage is TRBJ1-2; D may be TRBD1 (6 bases). V was shortened by 6 bases and J by 3 bases, with 14 bases between the two germline ends. This CDR3 is 14 amino acids long. The germline V gene has CDR1 SGHTA and CDR2 FQGNSA. The CDR3 reads CASSLTAGDYGYTF. The DNA of the CDR3 is TGTGCCAGCAGTTTAACGGCAGGGGACTATGGCTACACCTTC. The full variable domain, with the rest looked up from reference TRBV7-2 and TRBJ1-2, is GAGVSQSPSNKVTEKGKDVELRCDPISGHTALYWYRQSLGQGLEFLIYFQGNSAPDKSGLPSDRFSAERTGGSVSTLTIQRTQQEDSAVYLCASSLTAGDYGYTFGSGTRLTVV.

This sequence joins TRBV18 and TRBJ2-2, with D uncertain. The V end was cut by 0 bases, the J end by 8 bases, with 4 bases between. CDR1 and CDR2 (germline): KGHSH, LQKENI. The CDR3 covers 12 residues. CDR3 amino acids: CASSPPQGELFF. As DNA, the CDR3 is TGTGCCAGCTCACCACCGCAGGGGGAGCTGTTTTTT. Looking up the rest from reference TRBV18 and TRBJ2-2 gives the full variable domain: NAGVMQNPRHLVRRRGQEARLRCSPMKGHSHVYWYRQLPEEGLKFMVYLQKENIIDESGMPKERFSAEFPKEGPSILRIQQVVRGDSAAYFCASSPPQGELFFGEGSRLTVL.

The genes are TRBV29-1 and TRBJ2-1; 8 bases match TRBD2. J gave up 6 bases and V 3 bases, and 4 bases lay outside the gene matches. Germline V gene sequence: CDR1 SQVTM, CDR2 ANQGSEA. CDR3 size: 13 residues. CDR3 residues: CSVEGLAGNEQFF. The CDR3 bases are TGCAGCGTTGAGGGGCTAGCGGGCAATGAGCAGTTCTTC.

The chain joins TRBV7-2 to TRBJ2-5, with 7 bases aligning to TRBD1. The germline V gene has CDR1 SGHTA and CDR2 FQGNSA. V dropped 3 bases and J dropped 3; count of bases not matched to a gene: 1. The CDR3 runs 13 residues. CDR3 sequence (DNA): TGTGCCAGCAGCTTTGACAGGGAAGAGACCCAGTACTTC. Translation: CASSFDREETQYF.

This clone was detected only a few times. The V and J genes are TRBV18 and TRBJ1-2, with D possibly matching TRBD1 (5 bases). Trimming left V 0 bases short and J 5 bases short, with 10 bases between. Germline V gene lookup returns CDR1 KGHSH and CDR2 LQKENI. This CDR3 has 14 residues. The chain's CDR3 is CASSPPDRKYGYTF. CDR3 in DNA: TGTGCCAGCTCACCACCTGACAGAAAGTATGGCTACACCTTC.

The V gene is TRBV29-1, the J gene TRBJ2-2, with 13 bases matching TRBD2. CDR1 is SQVTM and CDR2 is ANQGSEA in the germline V gene. Trimming cost V 6 bases and J 2 bases; bases outside gene matches: 3. The CDR3 length is 15 residues. CDR3 DNA sequence: TGCAGCGTAAGGACTAGCGGGGGAAACACCGGGGAGCTGTTTTTT. Protein sequence: CSVRTSGGNTGELFF.